This TCR beta chain comes out of a study of response to subunit inactivated influenza vaccine. TCRdb re-called the RT-PCR reads with MiXCR, one entry per CDR3 protein. The sample lists 600,000 to 850,000 distinct CDR3 sequences; 12% to 15% were seen once. This clonotype was recorded once. The CDR3 contains 19 residues. The germline V and J ends were trimmed by 0 bases and 0 bases, with 18 bases remaining between them. From germline, CDR1 is LGHDT and CDR2 YNNKEL (reference sequence). This specimen consisted of PBMCs from blood, obtained around 15 days before vaccination. The gene calls are TRBV3-1 and TRBJ2-4; TRBD2 is a possible D gene (5 bases). This sequence was found in a man aged 50-60 years who received an inactivated influenza vaccine. The CDR3 DNA follows: TGTGCCAGCAGCCAAGATCTAAGTGGAGGCGGCCTAGCCAAAAACATTCAGTACTTC. Encoded protein: CASSQDLSGGGLAKNIQYF. The full variable domain, in which reference TRBV3-1 and TRBJ2-4 provide the parts outside the CDR3, is DTAVSQTPKYLVTQMGNDKSIKCEQNLGHDTMYWYKQDSKKFLKIMFSYNNKELIINETVPNRFSPKSPDKAHLNLHINSLELGDSAVYFCASSQDLSGGGLAKNIQYFGAGTRLSVL.